Below are 9 T cell receptor beta chains sequenced from a single sample in a study of shared clonotypes between healthy human individuals (TCRdb year 2020). Receptor libraries were prepared by the immunoSEQ multiplex PCR assay. In its TCRdb copy, this immuneACCESS table keeps in-frame sequences only and misses some clones. Where compared with another copy, unresolved V genes explain less than half of these, and the others have no known cause. The sample table lists over a million clones, around 97% of them with a count of one. In total, the top ten clones hold 1.2% of the sample. Sequencing used naive CD4+ T cells sorted from blood. This specimen's cell subset or site label, per the study, means: CD45RA+ positively selected. These receptors all stem from a young man in good health.

The genes are TRBV5-4 and TRBJ2-3; D ambiguous. The length of the CDR3 is 14 residues. Trimming cost V 0 bases and J 4 bases, with 9 bases left between them. CDR1 SGHNT and CDR2 YYREEE come from the germline V gene (reference sequence). CDR3 region: CASSLGQDADTQYF. DNA of the CDR3: TGTGCCAGCAGCTTGGGGCAGGACGCAGATACGCAGTATTTT.

The CDR3 here is CASSLWTPGAGELFF. In DNA form, the CDR3 reads TGCGCCAGCAGCTTGTGGACCCCCGGGGCCGGGGAGCTGTTTTTT. This chain connects TRBV5-1 to TRBJ2-2; maybe TRBD2 (5 bases). V lost 1 base to trimming and J lost 6 bases, with 13 bases between them. Germline V gene lookup returns CDR1 SGHRS and CDR2 YFSETQ. The CDR3 runs to 15 residues.

In its sample, this clone was seen once. The chain couples TRBV27 to TRBJ1-4; possibly TRBD1 for D (6 bases). Germline CDR1 is MNHEY and CDR2 is SMNVEV (reference sequence). This CDR3 spans 17 amino acids. Trimming shortened V by 3 bases and J by 3 bases, and 17 bases separated the two germline ends. The CDR3 loop is CASSLGVGRGANEKLFF. The CDR3 DNA follows: TGTGCCAGCAGTTTGGGCGTGGGCAGGGGAGCTAATGAAAAACTGTTTTTT.

V and J are TRBV9 and TRBJ2-1, with 7 bases identical to TRBD2. This CDR3 spans 16 amino acids. Germline V gene data show CDR1 as SGDLS and CDR2 as YYNGEE. V was clipped by 2 bases and J by 10 bases; unmatched bases: 15. The CDR3 DNA reads TGTGCCAGCAGCGTCCACGGGAGCGGGGCTAGCGGCGAGCAGTTCTTC. This translates into CASSVHGSGASGEQFF.

This clone was picked up one time. The chain employs TRBV5-1 and TRBJ1-3, with D perhaps TRBD1 (5 bases). CDR3 length equals 18 residues. Germline V CDR1 and CDR2: SGHRS, YFSETQ. The V end lost 2 bases, the J end lost 2 bases, and 20 bases lay between the germline ends. CDR3 residues: CASSFEPSTGTTGNTIYF. Written as DNA, the CDR3 is TGCGCCAGCAGCTTCGAACCTTCTACAGGTACCACTGGAAACACCATATATTTT.

CDR3 region: CASRNRGSNQPQHF. CDR3 DNA sequence: TGTGCCAGCAGGAACAGGGGGAGCAATCAGCCCCAGCATTTT. The chain is built from TRBV2 and TRBJ1-5, with TRBD1 identical over 8 bases. The CDR3 has 14 amino acids. The junction had 2 bases not matched to a gene; V was cut back by 6 bases and J by 1 base. Germline V gives CDR1 SNHLY, CDR2 FYNNEI.

The J gene is TRBJ2-1, the V gene TRBV6-1, with D perhaps matching TRBD2 (5 bases). Germline loops: CDR1 MNHNS, CDR2 SASEGT. The CDR3 sequence is 14 residues long. Trimming removed 7 bases at V and 1 base at J, with 11 bases between. This chain's CDR3 is CASIQRASYNEQFF. Written as DNA, the CDR3 is TGTGCCAGCATCCAGAGGGCATCCTACAATGAGCAGTTCTTC.

This rearrangement joins TRBV27 to TRBJ2-7; 11 bases fit TRBD1. The CDR3 sequence is 15 residues long. J gave up 2 bases and V 5 bases, and 5 bases lay outside the gene matches. The V gene's germline CDR1 is MNHEY and CDR2 SMNVEV (reference sequence). CDR3 sequence (DNA): TGTGCCAGCAGTCGAGGACAGGGGGCCACCTACGAGCAGTACTTC. Its protein product is CASSRGQGATYEQYF.

The rearrangement uses TRBV5-4 and TRBJ2-1; D may be TRBD2 (5 bases). The CDR3 loop spans 14 amino acids. Germline values: CDR1 SGHNT, CDR2 YYREEE (reference sequence). Trimming left V 1 base short and J 4 bases short, with 9 bases between. The CDR3 DNA reads as TGTGCCAGCAGCTTGCCCCGGGGTTACAATGAGCAGTTCTTC. It translates to CASSLPRGYNEQFF.